The 31 T cell receptor beta chains listed next were all sequenced from one sample in a study of CD8 T cells in ankylosing spondylitis. TCRdb called the 5' RACE reads again in MiXCR, with one record for every CDR3 protein. The sample consists of 250,000 to 350,000 distinct CDR3 sequences, 20% of them appearing once. Sequencing used blood, either unsorted or a sorted T cell fraction (not recorded which). These receptors were collected from a male donor with ankylosing spondylitis or in good health (not recorded which).

The chain couples TRBV20-1 to TRBJ1-2; possibly TRBD1 for D (6 bases). Germline V lookup: CDR1 DFQATT, CDR2 SNEGSKA (reference sequence). This CDR3 is built from 13 residues. Trimming removed 5 bases at V and 4 bases at J, with 14 bases between. CDR3 sequence reads: CSALQGYSYGYTF. CDR3 in DNA: TGCAGTGCTTTACAGGGTTATAGCTATGGCTACACCTTC.

The CDR3 spells CASSLGGYPDTQYF. The DNA of the CDR3 is TGTGCCAGCAGTTTAGGGGGGTATCCAGATACGCAGTATTTT. The chain links TRBV28 to TRBJ2-3; the D gene is possibly TRBD2 (6 bases). V shed 2 bases and J shed 4 bases, with 10 bases lying between them. Per the germline V gene, CDR1 is MDHEN and CDR2 is SYDVKM. The CDR3 is 14 amino acids.

There are a few counts of this clonotype. The chain combines TRBV5-1 with TRBJ2-1, with 8 nucleotides matching TRBD2. The CDR3 totals 15 residues. Germline-derived CDR1 and CDR2 are SGHRS and YFSETQ. With 2 bases clipped from V and 6 bases from J, the junction kept 7 bases outside the gene matches. The CDR3 spells CASSLSSGVPNEQFF. CDR3 in DNA: TGCGCCAGCAGCTTAAGTAGCGGGGTGCCCAATGAGCAGTTCTTC.

This clonotype was seen only once. A much larger clone sits a single nucleotide away, making a read error possible. This sequence joins TRBV9 and TRBJ1-5; 10 bases agree with TRBD1. V shed 0 bases, J shed 7 bases, and the junction held 1 base outside the gene matches. From germline, CDR1 is SGDLS and CDR2 YYNGEE. The CDR3 has 14 residues. Here the CDR3 DNA reads TGTGCCAGCAGCGTAGGGACAGGGGGACAGCCCCAGCATTTT. This gives the protein CASSVGTGGQPQHF.

In its sample, this clonotype was seen many times. CDR3 sequence: CSVEPYGANEQFF. CDR3 DNA sequence: TGCAGCGTTGAACCCTACGGGGCCAATGAGCAGTTCTTC. The V gene is TRBV29-1, the J gene TRBJ2-1, with D perhaps being TRBD1 or TRBD2 (5 bases each). In germline, CDR1 is SQVTM, CDR2 ANQGSEA. The germline V and J ends were trimmed by 2 bases and 6 bases, with 11 bases remaining between them. CDR3 length: 13 amino acids.

CDR3 loop: CATSRDWTTEAFF. As DNA, the CDR3 is TGTGCCACCAGCAGAGATTGGACCACTGAAGCTTTCTTT. The chain uses TRBV15 and TRBJ1-1; D gene ambiguous. The CDR3 runs to 13 residues. Deletions cut 0 bases from V and 4 bases from J, with 6 bases between. Germline loops: CDR1 LNHNV, CDR2 YYDKDF (reference sequence).

This chain links TRBV14 with TRBJ2-2; D perhaps matches TRBD2 (5 bases). CDR3 length equals 14 residues. Germline V gene sequence: CDR1 SGHDN, CDR2 FVKESK. V lost 4 bases to trimming and J lost 6 bases, with 12 bases between them. The CDR3: CASSRLAVSGELFF. CDR3 in DNA: TGTGCCAGCAGCCGCCTAGCAGTGTCCGGGGAGCTGTTTTTT.

The gene calls are TRBV6-4 and TRBJ2-7; D is unresolved. Germline values: CDR1 MRHNA, CDR2 SNTAGT. The V and J ends lost 2 bases and 0 bases respectively, with 5 bases between them. The length of the CDR3 is 13 residues. CDR3 in DNA: TGTGCCAGCAGTGACCCCTACTCCTACGAGCAGTACGTC. Its translation: CASSDPYSYEQYV.

This clonotype was counted between two and nine times. The gene calls are TRBV29-1 and TRBJ1-1; D might be TRBD1 (5 bases). Per germline, CDR1 SQVTM and CDR2 ANQGSEA. The V gene lost 4 bases and the J gene lost 5 bases, with 8 bases spanning the gap. This CDR3 has 11 residues. The DNA for the CDR3 is TGCAGCGTTGCGGGGGTTACTGAAGCTTTCTTT. Translating gives CSVAGVTEAFF.

This clonotype was observed a few times. The chain uses TRBV29-1 and TRBJ2-1; 8 bases line up with TRBD2. This CDR3 comprises 16 residues. Germline V gene sequence: CDR1 SQVTM, CDR2 ANQGSEA. V lost 4 bases, J lost 3 bases, and 11 bases stayed unmatched. The CDR3 spells CSVGGLRTSLYNEQFF. In DNA form, the CDR3 reads TGCAGCGTTGGGGGGCTTAGGACTAGCCTCTACAATGAGCAGTTCTTC.

With respect to this clonotype: A much larger clone sits a single nucleotide away, making a read error possible. V is TRBV20-1 and J is TRBJ1-5; TRBD1 aligns across 8 bases. This CDR3 region has 14 residues. Germline trimming cut 3 bases from V and 2 bases from J; bases unmatched to any gene: 3. Germline V lookup: CDR1 DFQATT, CDR2 SNEGSKA (reference sequence). The CDR3 coding sequence is TGCAGTGCTAGTCGGGGACAGGGCAATCAGCCCCAGCATTTT. This codes for CSASRGQGNQPQHF.

The chain links TRBV6-6 to TRBJ2-7; maybe TRBD2 (5 bases). This CDR3 is 13 amino acids long. Trimming stripped 6 bases from V and 4 bases from J, with 13 bases between. Germline V lookup: CDR1 MNHNY, CDR2 SVGAGI (reference sequence). CDR3 DNA: TGTGCCAGCAGCTTGGACGAGGGTTACGAGCAGTACGTC. The encoded protein is CASSLDEGYEQYV.

The chain combines TRBV2 with TRBJ1-1; D is ambiguous. Germline loops: CDR1 SNHLY, CDR2 FYNNEI. V was clipped by 7 bases and J by 0 bases, with 15 bases between them. The CDR3 is made up of 15 amino acids. CDR3 residues: CASMRDAKMNTEAFF. CDR3 in DNA: TGTGCCAGCATGAGAGACGCAAAGATGAACACTGAAGCTTTCTTT.

This clonotype appeared many times. The rearrangement uses TRBV6-1 and TRBJ1-1, with unresolved D. The CDR3 has 13 residues. Trimming removed 5 bases at V and 1 base at J, with 8 bases between. The germline V gene has CDR1 MNHNS and CDR2 SASEGT. The CDR3 DNA reads TGTGCCAGCAGTAGTCTACCGAACACTGAAGCTTTCTTT. Its translation is CASSSLPNTEAFF.

The sample holds a few counts of this clonotype. The chain uses TRBV25-1 and TRBJ1-5, with no clear D. CDR1 is MGHDK, CDR2 SYGVNS, per germline. V lost 4 bases, J lost 0 bases, and 19 bases lay in between. The CDR3 runs 18 residues. CDR3 region: CASSGGIGLLCSNQPQHF. DNA of the CDR3: TGTGCCAGCAGTGGGGGTATTGGACTTCTGTGTAGCAATCAGCCCCAGCATTTT.

The V and J genes are TRBV15 and TRBJ1-2; tentatively, D is TRBD1 (6 bases). In germline, CDR1 is LNHNV, CDR2 YYDKDF (reference sequence). V lost 9 bases and J lost 3, with 20 bases in between. The length of the CDR3 is 15 residues. CDR3 nucleotides: TGTGCCACTAGGCCCGGGACACCGAGGGACTATGGCTACACCTTC. This codes for CATRPGTPRDYGYTF. Supplemented by reference TRBV15 and TRBJ1-2, the full variable domain reads DAMVIQNPRYQVTQFGKPVTLSCSQTLNHNVMYWYQQKSSQAPKLLFHYYDKDFNNEADTPDNFQSRRPNTSFCFLDIRSPGLGDTAMYLCATRPGTPRDYGYTFGSGTRLTVV.

This chain joins TRBV15 and TRBJ2-3; 7 bases agree with TRBD1. The CDR3 spans 15 residues. Germline V gives CDR1 LNHNV, CDR2 YYDKDF (reference sequence). V dropped 0 bases and J dropped 1; count of bases not matched to a gene: 1. This CDR3 is CATSREQGGTDTQYF. The CDR3 region has the DNA TGTGCCACCAGCAGAGAGCAGGGGGGCACAGATACGCAGTATTTT.

The rearrangement links TRBV6-1 to TRBJ2-5, with 9 bases identical to TRBD1. The germline V gene has CDR1 MNHNS and CDR2 SASEGT. The V and J ends lost 2 bases and 6 bases, in that order; junction bases with no gene match: 7. This CDR3 has 15 residues. The CDR3 here is CASSERGTGSQTQYF. DNA for the CDR3: TGTGCCAGCAGTGAACGAGGGACAGGGTCGCAGACCCAGTACTTC.

This clonotype has a count of ten or more. This sequence joins TRBV10-3 and TRBJ2-1, with D maybe TRBD2 (6 bases). The CDR3 is 11 amino acids. V was trimmed by 10 bases and J by 8 bases, leaving 12 bases between them. Germline V CDR1 and CDR2: ENHRY, SYGVKD. The CDR3 nucleotides read TGTGCCAGCCGTTGGGGGGATGAGCAGTTCTTC. This encodes CASRWGDEQFF.

The CDR3 loop reads CAIGIGLNQPQHF. In DNA form, the CDR3 reads TGTGCCATCGGGATAGGACTCAATCAGCCCCAGCATTTT. The chain recombines TRBV10-3 with TRBJ1-5; the D is unclear. The V end was cut by 8 bases, the J end by 3 bases, with 11 bases between. Looked up from germline, CDR1 is ENHRY and CDR2 is SYGVKD. The CDR3 sequence is 13 residues long.

This chain joins TRBV5-1 and TRBJ2-7, with 7 bases aligning to TRBD1. The CDR3 is 15 residues long. V trimming: 0 bases; J trimming: 10 bases; junction bases outside the gene matches: 13. Germline V gives CDR1 SGHRS, CDR2 YFSETQ. The CDR3 is CASSLGGTVSSEQYV. In DNA form, the CDR3 reads TGCGCCAGCAGCTTGGGAGGGACAGTCTCTTCCGAACAGTACGTC.

The chain recombines TRBV14 with TRBJ2-5; weak D call: TRBD1 (5 bases). The CDR3 runs to 14 residues. CDR1 and CDR2 from the germline V gene are SGHDN and FVKESK. V shed 5 bases and J shed 2 bases, with 12 bases lying between them. The CDR3 DNA reads TGTGCCAGCAGCTTATGGACACAGCAAGAGACCCAGTACTTC. Its protein product is CASSLWTQQETQYF.

The sample holds a few counts of this clonotype. This chain links TRBV5-1 with TRBJ2-3; a possible D gene is TRBD1 (6 bases). CDR3 length: 15 amino acids. Trimming pared 0 bases from V and 5 bases from J, leaving 13 bases between. Germline-derived CDR1 and CDR2 are SGHRS and YFSETQ. CDR3 DNA: TGCGCCAGCAGCTTGGATGGGACAACTGGAGATACGCAGTATTTT. It yields the protein CASSLDGTTGDTQYF.

To note about this clonotype: One base away lies a much larger clone, so this may be a sequencing read error. The chain joins TRBV20-1 to TRBJ1-5; perhaps TRBD1 as D (5 bases). The CDR3 sequence is 11 residues long. V dropped 5 bases and J dropped 7 bases, with 9 bases sitting between them. Germline CDR1 reads DFQATT; CDR2 reads SNEGSKA (reference sequence). As DNA, the CDR3 is TGCAGTGCTGGTGGGGGACAGCCCCAGCATTTT. This encodes CSAGGGQPQHF.

The V call is TRBV5-1, the J call TRBJ2-1; 7 nucleotides line up with TRBD1. Germline V gene lookup returns CDR1 SGHRS and CDR2 YFSETQ. The length of the CDR3 is 15 residues. Germline trimming cut 6 bases from V and 3 bases from J; bases unmatched to any gene: 9. CDR3 nucleotides: TGCGCCAGCACCTTACAGGGGCCCGACTACAATGAGCAGTTCTTC. Translating it yields CASTLQGPDYNEQFF. The full variable domain, its missing parts supplied by reference TRBV5-1 and TRBJ2-1, is KAGVTQTPRYLIKTRGQQVTLSCSPISGHRSVSWYQQTPGQGLQFLFEYFSETQRNKGNFPGRFSGRQFSNSRSEMNVSTLELGDSALYLCASTLQGPDYNEQFFGPGTRLTVL.

The chain joins TRBV12-3 or TRBV12-4 to TRBJ2-5; 7 bases agree with TRBD1. J gave up 5 bases and V 7 bases, and 13 bases lay outside the gene matches. The CDR3 spans 15 residues. In nucleotides, the CDR3 is TGTGCCAGCACCCCAGAGGGGGCGGACTCGGAGACCCAGTACTTC. Its translation: CASTPEGADSETQYF.

The CDR3 DNA follows: TGCGCCAGCAGCTTACGGGACAGCACTAATGAAAAACTGTTTTTT. This codes for CASSLRDSTNEKLFF. This sequence joins TRBV5-1 and TRBJ1-4; 7 bases map to TRBD1. The CDR3 covers 15 residues. CDR1 is SGHRS and CDR2 is YFSETQ in the germline V gene. V shed 2 bases and J 2 bases; nucleotides not matched to a gene: 3.

V usage is TRBV3-1 and J usage is TRBJ2-4; D gene uncertain. The CDR3 has 16 residues. Per germline, CDR1 LGHDT and CDR2 YNNKEL (reference sequence). Trimming shortened V by 1 base and J by 6 bases, and 16 bases separated the two germline ends. CDR3 nucleotide sequence: TGTGCCAGCAGCCAAGGGGAAGTTTTTAAGGGAAACATTCAGTACTTC. Protein: CASSQGEVFKGNIQYF.

This clonotype was observed a few times. This chain uses TRBV12-3 or TRBV12-4 with TRBJ1-3, with unresolved D. This CDR3 spans 13 amino acids. V was clipped by 5 bases and J by 2 bases, with 7 bases between them. The CDR3 reads CASSLNAGNTIYF. The DNA for the CDR3 is TGTGCCAGCAGTCTTAATGCTGGAAACACCATATATTTT.

The chain is built from TRBV7-9 and TRBJ2-5, with 8 bases that match TRBD2. The trim removed 0 bases at V and 4 bases at J, leaving 4 bases unmatched. Germline loops: CDR1 SEHNR, CDR2 FQNEAQ (reference sequence). CDR3 length: 15 amino acids. The CDR3 DNA sequence: TGTGCCAGCAGCTTAGCGGGGACTAGAGGAGAGACCCAGTACTTC. Protein: CASSLAGTRGETQYF. The full variable domain, rest sourced from reference TRBV7-9 and TRBJ2-5, is DTGVSQNPRHKITKRGQNVTFRCDPISEHNRLYWYRQTLGQGPEFLTYFQNEAQLEKSRLLSDRFSAERPKGSFSTLEIQRTEQGDSAMYLCASSLAGTRGETQYFGPGTRLLVL.

V gene TRBV3-1 combines with J gene TRBJ2-1; 13 bases are a match to TRBD2. CDR3 size: 16 residues. Unmatched junction bases numbered 4, after V lost 3 bases and J lost 5 bases. Germline CDR1 LGHDT, CDR2 YNNKEL (reference sequence). The CDR3 protein is CASSQGLAGSNNEQFF. The CDR3, as DNA: TGTGCCAGCAGCCAGGGACTAGCGGGGTCCAACAATGAGCAGTTCTTC.